The clone carrying this T cell receptor (beta chain) was found a few times. The target antigen is unknown. The sample comes from a study of T-cell memory formation after mild COVID-19. The CDR3 loop spans 13 amino acids. Germline values: CDR1 MNHNY, CDR2 SVGAGI (reference sequence). V lost 5 bases and J lost 2, with 9 bases in between. MiXCR, applied by TCRdb to the 5' RACE reads, yields one record per CDR3 protein. The sample lists fewer than 150,000 distinct CDR3 sequences; about a fifth were seen once. Broader study findings: Clones that got smaller from day 15 to 85 had even CD4/CD8, while clones growing later tipped toward CD4+.

This chain joins TRBV6-6 and TRBJ2-5; a weak D match, TRBD1 (6 bases). The sample taken for sequencing was PBMCs or a T cell subset sorted from them (not recorded which). The sequence came from a man aged 18 to 35 who had mild COVID-19 (a few samples of this study predate the infection). Cell type and time point are not known. In DNA form, the CDR3 reads TGTGCCAGCAGTAGGGGACATCAAGAGACCCAGTACTTC. Its translation: CASSRGHQETQYF.